This T cell receptor beta chain was identified during a study of blood T cell repertoires in COVID-19. Whole-study context: Two negative PCRs, clearance, or symptom resolution had been documented for recovered Cohort 3 donors. PBMCs, B-cell-depleted T cells, or T cells provided the cDNA or gDNA that made up the material. From the United States, Italy and Spain came samples of acute and convalescent COVID-19.

Only in-frame clones appear in the TCRdb table, and some are missing; sequencing was by immunoSEQ multiplex PCR. The sample lists roughly 200,000 clones, roughly 84% occurring once. Recruits, aged roughly 18 to 89 years, lived in roughly 22 US areas. The receptor comes from a man aged 25-40 years in a cohort exposed to, infected with or recovered from COVID-19 (not recorded which). The sample comprised PBMCs or T cells enriched from blood (not recorded which).

The CDR3 is CASSYSNAQRAVGNEQFF. CDR3 in DNA: TGTGCCAGCAGTTACTCGAACGCCCAGAGGGCAGTGGGCAATGAGCAGTTCTTC. The J gene is TRBJ2-1, the V gene TRBV6-7, with D possibly TRBD2 on 5 matching bases. TRBV6-7 is identified as an open reading frame with a role that is uncertain. This CDR3 comprises 18 residues. Trimming cost V 0 bases and J 6 bases, with 21 bases left between them.